This T cell receptor (beta chain) was retrieved from a study of T cell changes during pregnancy in multiple sclerosis. Only in-frame clones appear in the TCRdb table, and some are missing; sequencing was by immunoSEQ multiplex PCR. The table includes around 60,000 clones, approximately 92% detected once. The CDR3 spans 14 residues. Trimming took off 5 bases at V and 6 bases at J, with 13 bases between the two ends. The germline V gene encodes CDR1 SGHTA and CDR2 FQGTGA. The sample in question was CD4+ T cells from peripheral blood mononuclear cells, obtained before pregnancy. The TCR was taken from a female donor with multiple sclerosis, enrolled in a pregnancy study. The chain employs TRBV7-3 and TRBJ2-2; maybe TRBD1 (7 bases). The CDR3 nucleotides read TGTGCCAGCAGCCCGGACAGGAGGGCCGGGGAGCTGTTTTTT. Translating gives CASSPDRRAGELFF.